Only a few counts were recorded for the clone carrying this T cell receptor (beta chain). Antigen specificity is unknown. The CDR3 spans 14 residues. The V end was cut by 4 bases, the J end by 2 bases, with 11 bases between. Germline loops: CDR1 LGHNA, CDR2 YSLEER. Constant-segment primers were used for 5'RACE, and the resulting TCR alpha and TCR beta cDNA libraries carried sample barcodes and UMIs. TCRdb called the 5' RACE reads again in MiXCR, with one record for every CDR3 protein. Here the sample spans hundreds of thousands of distinct CDR3 sequences, 15% being singletons. The sample is drawn from a study of T-cell memory formation after mild COVID-19. Study background: The TCR clusters were mostly specific to one donor. Study results and limitations: Memory from before infection featured some responding clones, which suggests cross-reactive memory joined.

The rearrangement uses TRBV4-3 and TRBJ1-1, with D possibly matching TRBD1 (6 bases). This receptor was taken from a man in his late teens or twenties who had mild COVID-19 (a few samples of this study predate the infection). Cell type and time point are not known. Source material: PBMCs or a T cell subset sorted from them (not recorded which). The CDR3 loop reads CASSRNRENTEAFF. The DNA for the CDR3 is TGCGCCAGCAGCCGTAACAGGGAAAACACTGAAGCTTTCTTT.